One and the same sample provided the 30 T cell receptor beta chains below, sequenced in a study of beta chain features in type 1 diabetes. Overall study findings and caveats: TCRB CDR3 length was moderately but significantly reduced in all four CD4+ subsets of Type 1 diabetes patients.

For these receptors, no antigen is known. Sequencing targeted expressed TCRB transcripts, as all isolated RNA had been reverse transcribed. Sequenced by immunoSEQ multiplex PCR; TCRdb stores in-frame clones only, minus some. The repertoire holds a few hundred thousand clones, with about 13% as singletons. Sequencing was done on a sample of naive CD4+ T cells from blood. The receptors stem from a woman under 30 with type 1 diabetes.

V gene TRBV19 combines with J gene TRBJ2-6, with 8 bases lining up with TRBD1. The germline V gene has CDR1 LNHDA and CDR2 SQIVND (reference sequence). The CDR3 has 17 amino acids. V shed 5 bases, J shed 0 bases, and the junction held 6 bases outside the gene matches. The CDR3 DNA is TGTGCCAGTAGTGCGGGACAGGTCCGCTCTGGGGCCAACGTCCTGACTTTC. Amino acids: CASSAGQVRSGANVLTF.

The CDR3 DNA reads TGTGCCAGCTCACCACCGGGCGGGAGTCGAAACGAGCAGTACTTC. As protein: CASSPPGGSRNEQYF. The genes are TRBV18 and TRBJ2-7; 7 bases agree with TRBD2. The germline V gene encodes CDR1 KGHSH and CDR2 LQKENI. CDR3 size: 15 residues. With V trimmed by 0 bases and J by 5 bases, 7 bases remained unmatched.

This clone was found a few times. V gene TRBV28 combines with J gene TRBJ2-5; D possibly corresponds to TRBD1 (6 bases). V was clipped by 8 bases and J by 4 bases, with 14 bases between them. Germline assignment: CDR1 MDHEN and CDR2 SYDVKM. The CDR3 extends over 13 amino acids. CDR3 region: CASGGTGRETQYF. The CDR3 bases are TGTGCCAGCGGGGGCACAGGGAGAGAGACCCAGTACTTC.

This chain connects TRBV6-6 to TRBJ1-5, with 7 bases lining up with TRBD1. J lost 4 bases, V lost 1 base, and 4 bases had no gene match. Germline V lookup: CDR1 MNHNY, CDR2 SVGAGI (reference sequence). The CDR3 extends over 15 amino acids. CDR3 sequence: CASSYYRDSNQPQHF. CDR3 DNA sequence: TGTGCCAGCAGTTACTATCGGGACAGTAATCAGCCCCAGCATTTT.

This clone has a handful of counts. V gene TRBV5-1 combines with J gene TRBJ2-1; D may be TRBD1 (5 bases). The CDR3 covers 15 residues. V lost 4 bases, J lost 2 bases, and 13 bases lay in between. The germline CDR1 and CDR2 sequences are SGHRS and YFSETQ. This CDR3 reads CASSPSPRAYNEQFF. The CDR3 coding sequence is TGCGCCAGCAGCCCATCACCCAGGGCCTACAATGAGCAGTTCTTC.

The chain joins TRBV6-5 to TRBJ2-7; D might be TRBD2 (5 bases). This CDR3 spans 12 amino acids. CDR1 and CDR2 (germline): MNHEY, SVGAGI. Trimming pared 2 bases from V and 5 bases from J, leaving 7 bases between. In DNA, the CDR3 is TGTGCCAGCAGTTACCGAGGGAACGAGCAGTACTTC. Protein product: CASSYRGNEQYF.

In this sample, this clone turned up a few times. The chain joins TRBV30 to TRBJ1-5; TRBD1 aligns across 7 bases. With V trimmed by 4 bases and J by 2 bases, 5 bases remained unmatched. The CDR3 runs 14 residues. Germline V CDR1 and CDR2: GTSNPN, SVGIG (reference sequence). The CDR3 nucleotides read TGTGCCTGGAACAGGGGCGCCGGCAATCAGCCCCAGCATTTT. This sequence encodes CAWNRGAGNQPQHF.

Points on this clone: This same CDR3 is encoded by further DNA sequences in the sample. The CDR3 nucleotides read TGTGCCTGGAGCCCTACAGGAAATCAGCCCCAGCATTTT. Translated, it gives CAWSPTGNQPQHF. The chain uses TRBV30 and TRBJ1-5; weak D call: TRBD1 (5 bases). CDR1 is GTSNPN and CDR2 is SVGIG in the germline V gene (reference sequence). The V end lost 3 bases, the J end lost 4 bases, and 10 bases lay between the germline ends. CDR3 length: 13 amino acids.

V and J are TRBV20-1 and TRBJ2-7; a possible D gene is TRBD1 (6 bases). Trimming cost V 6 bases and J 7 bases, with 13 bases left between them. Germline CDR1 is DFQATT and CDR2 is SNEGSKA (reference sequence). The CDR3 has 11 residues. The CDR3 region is CSAAGEGEQYV. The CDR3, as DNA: TGCAGTGCCGCAGGGGAAGGGGAGCAGTACGTC.

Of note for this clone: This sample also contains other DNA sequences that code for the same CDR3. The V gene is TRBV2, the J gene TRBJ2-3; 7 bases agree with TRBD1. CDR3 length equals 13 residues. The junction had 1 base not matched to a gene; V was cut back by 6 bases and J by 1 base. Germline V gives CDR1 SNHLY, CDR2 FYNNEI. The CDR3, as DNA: TGTGCCAGCAGAGGACAGGGCACAGATACGCAGTATTTT. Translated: CASRGQGTDTQYF.

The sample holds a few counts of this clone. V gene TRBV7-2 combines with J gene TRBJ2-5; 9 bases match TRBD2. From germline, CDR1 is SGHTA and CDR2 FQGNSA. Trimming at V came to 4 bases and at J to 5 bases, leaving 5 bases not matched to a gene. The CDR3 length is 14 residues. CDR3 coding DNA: TGTGCCAGCAGCTCCAGGACTAGCGTGGAGACCCAGTACTTC. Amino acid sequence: CASSSRTSVETQYF.

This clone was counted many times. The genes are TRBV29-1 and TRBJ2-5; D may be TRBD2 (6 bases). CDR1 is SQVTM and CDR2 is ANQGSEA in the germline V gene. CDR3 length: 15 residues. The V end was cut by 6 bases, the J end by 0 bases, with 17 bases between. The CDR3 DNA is TGCAGCGTCTGGGGTCGGGGGAACCACCAAGAGACCCAGTACTTC. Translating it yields CSVWGRGNHQETQYF.

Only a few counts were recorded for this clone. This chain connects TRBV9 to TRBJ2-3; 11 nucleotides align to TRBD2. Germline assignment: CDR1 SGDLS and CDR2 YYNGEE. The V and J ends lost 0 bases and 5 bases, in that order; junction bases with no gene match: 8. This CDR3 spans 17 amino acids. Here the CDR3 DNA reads TGTGCCAGCAGCGTAGTGTCAACTAGCGGGAGAGGAGATACGCAGTATTTT. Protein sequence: CASSVVSTSGRGDTQYF.

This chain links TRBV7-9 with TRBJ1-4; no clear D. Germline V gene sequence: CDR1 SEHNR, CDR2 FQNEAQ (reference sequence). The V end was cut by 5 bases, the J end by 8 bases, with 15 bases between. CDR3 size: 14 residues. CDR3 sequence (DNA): TGTGCCAGCAGCCGGGATCTAGTCAGAGAAAAACTGTTTTTT. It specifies CASSRDLVREKLFF.

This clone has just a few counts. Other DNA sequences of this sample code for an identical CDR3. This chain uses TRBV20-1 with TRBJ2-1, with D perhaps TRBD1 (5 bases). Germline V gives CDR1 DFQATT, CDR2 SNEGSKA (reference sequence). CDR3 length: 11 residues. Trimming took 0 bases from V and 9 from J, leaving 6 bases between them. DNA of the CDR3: TGCAGTGCTAGAGATAGGGGTGAGCAGTTCTTC. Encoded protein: CSARDRGEQFF.

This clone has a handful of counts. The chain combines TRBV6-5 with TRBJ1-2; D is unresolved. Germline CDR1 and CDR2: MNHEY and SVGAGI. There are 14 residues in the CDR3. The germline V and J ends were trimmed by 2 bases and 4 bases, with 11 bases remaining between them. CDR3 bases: TGTGCCAGCAGTTACCGGGTGGGTAGCTATGGCTACACCTTC. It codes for CASSYRVGSYGYTF.

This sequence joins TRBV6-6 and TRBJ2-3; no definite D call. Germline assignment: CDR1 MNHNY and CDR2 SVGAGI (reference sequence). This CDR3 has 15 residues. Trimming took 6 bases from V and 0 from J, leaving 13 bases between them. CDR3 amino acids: CASSSSKQSTDTQYF. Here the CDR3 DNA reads TGTGCCAGCAGCTCGTCCAAACAAAGCACAGATACGCAGTATTTT.

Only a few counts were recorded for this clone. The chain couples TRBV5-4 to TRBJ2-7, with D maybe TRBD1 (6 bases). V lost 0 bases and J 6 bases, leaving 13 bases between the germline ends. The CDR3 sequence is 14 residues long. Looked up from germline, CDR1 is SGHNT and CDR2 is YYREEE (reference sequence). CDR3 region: CASSLGAGVGEQYV. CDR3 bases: TGTGCCAGCAGCTTGGGGGCAGGGGTGGGCGAGCAGTACGTC.

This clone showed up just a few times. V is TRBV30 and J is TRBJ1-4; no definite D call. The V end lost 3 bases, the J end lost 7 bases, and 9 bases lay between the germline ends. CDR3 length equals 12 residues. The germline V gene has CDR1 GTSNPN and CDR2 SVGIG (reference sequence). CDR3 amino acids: CAWRVMAEKLFF. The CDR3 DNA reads TGTGCCTGGAGAGTGATGGCTGAAAAACTGTTTTTT.

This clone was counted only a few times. CDR3: CASSSRTGDYGYTF. CDR3 in DNA: TGTGCCAGCAGCTCTCGGACAGGGGACTATGGCTACACCTTC. The chain couples TRBV9 to TRBJ1-2, with 9 bases lining up with TRBD1. V was clipped by 4 bases and J by 3 bases; unmatched bases: 4. The germline V gene encodes CDR1 SGDLS and CDR2 YYNGEE. The CDR3 has 14 residues.

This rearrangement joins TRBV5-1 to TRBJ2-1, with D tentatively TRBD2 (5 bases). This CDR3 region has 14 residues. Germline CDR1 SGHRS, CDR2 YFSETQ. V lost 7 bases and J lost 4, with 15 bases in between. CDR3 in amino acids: CASGPGGIYNEQFF. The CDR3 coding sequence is TGCGCCAGCGGCCCAGGAGGAATTTACAATGAGCAGTTCTTC.

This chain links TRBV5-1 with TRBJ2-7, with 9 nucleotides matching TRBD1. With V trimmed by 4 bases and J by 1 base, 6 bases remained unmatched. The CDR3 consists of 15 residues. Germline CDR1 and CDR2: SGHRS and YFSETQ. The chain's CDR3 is CASSSRQGVSYEQYF. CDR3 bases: TGCGCCAGCAGCAGTAGACAGGGGGTTTCCTACGAGCAGTACTTC.

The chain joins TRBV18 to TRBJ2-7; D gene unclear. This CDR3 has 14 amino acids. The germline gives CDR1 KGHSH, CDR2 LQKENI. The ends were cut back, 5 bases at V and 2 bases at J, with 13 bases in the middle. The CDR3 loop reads CASSTTGSTYEQYV. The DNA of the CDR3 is TGTGCCAGCTCAACAACGGGTTCTACCTACGAGCAGTACGTC.

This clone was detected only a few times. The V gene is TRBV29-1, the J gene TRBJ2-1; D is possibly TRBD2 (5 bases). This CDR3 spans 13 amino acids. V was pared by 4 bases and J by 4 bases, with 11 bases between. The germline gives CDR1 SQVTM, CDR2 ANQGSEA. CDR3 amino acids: CSVATSGYNEQFF. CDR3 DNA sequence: TGCAGCGTTGCCACCTCGGGGTACAATGAGCAGTTCTTC.

The CDR3 loop reads CASSSYRGEAFF. The CDR3 DNA is TGTGCCAGCAGCTCGTACAGGGGTGAAGCTTTCTTT. The chain uses TRBV7-8 and TRBJ1-1; 7 bases agree with TRBD1. The CDR3 length is 12 residues. Germline CDR1 SGHVS, CDR2 FQNEAQ. The junction had 3 bases not matched to a gene; V was cut back by 4 bases and J by 7 bases.

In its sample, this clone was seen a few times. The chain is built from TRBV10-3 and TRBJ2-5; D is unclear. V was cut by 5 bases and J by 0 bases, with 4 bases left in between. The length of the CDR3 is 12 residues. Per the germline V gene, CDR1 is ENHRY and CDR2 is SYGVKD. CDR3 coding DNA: TGTGCCATCAGTTCGTACCAAGAGACCCAGTACTTC. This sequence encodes CAISSYQETQYF.

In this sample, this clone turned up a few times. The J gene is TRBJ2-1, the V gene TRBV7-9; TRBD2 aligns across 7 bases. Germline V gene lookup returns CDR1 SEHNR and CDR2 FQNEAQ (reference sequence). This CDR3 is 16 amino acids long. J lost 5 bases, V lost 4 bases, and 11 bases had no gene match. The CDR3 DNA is TGTGCCAGCAGCTCCCCAGGGAGGGGTGGCCACAATGAGCAGTTCTTC. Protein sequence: CASSSPGRGGHNEQFF.

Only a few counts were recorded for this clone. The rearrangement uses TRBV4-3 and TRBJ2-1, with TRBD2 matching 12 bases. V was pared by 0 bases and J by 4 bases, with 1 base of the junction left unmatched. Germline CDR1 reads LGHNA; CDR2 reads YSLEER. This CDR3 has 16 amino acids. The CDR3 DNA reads TGCGCCAGCAGCCAAGATCTAGCGGGAGGGTACAATGAGCAGTTCTTC. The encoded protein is CASSQDLAGGYNEQFF.

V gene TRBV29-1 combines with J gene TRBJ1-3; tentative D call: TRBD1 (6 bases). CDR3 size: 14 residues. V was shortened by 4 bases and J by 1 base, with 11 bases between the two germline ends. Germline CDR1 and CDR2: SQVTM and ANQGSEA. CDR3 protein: CSVAQGLSGNTIYF. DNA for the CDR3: TGCAGCGTTGCACAGGGCTTGTCTGGAAACACCATATATTTT. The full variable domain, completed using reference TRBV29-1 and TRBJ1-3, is SAVISQKPSRDICQRGTSLTIQCQVDSQVTMMFWYRQQPGQSLTLIATANQGSEATYESGFVIDKFPISRPNLTFSTLTVSNMSPEDSSIYLCSVAQGLSGNTIYFGEGSWLTVV.

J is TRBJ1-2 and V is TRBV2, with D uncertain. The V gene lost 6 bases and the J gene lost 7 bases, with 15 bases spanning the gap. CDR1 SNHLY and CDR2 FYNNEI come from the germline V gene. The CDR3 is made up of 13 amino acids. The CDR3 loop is CASSLQWEGGYTF. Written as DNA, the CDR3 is TGTGCCAGCAGCTTGCAATGGGAGGGTGGCTACACCTTC.